Given below is one T cell receptor beta chain in context. The target antigen is unknown. The data derive from a study of blood T cells in healthy people across ages. Germline V CDR1 and CDR2: MGHDK, SYGVNS. This CDR3 region has 13 residues. V shed 1 base and J shed 12 bases, with 13 bases lying between them. Primers used in a second PCR of roughly 7 to 12 cycles were a sample-barcoded 5' primer and a J-beta primer mix. TCRdb re-called the 5' RACE reads with MiXCR, one entry per CDR3 protein. The sample contains hundreds of thousands of distinct CDR3 sequences, about 55% of which appear only once. Extraction of total RNA produced a minimum of 5.5 micrograms from each sample. Whole-study findings and limits: Among T cells, TCR beta diversity per million cells dropped roughly linearly as age rose. The long-lived group displayed more naive CD4+ cells, plus higher diversity, than the aged donors did.

The sample taken for sequencing was blood. The chain couples TRBV25-1 to TRBJ2-1; TRBD2 is a possible D gene (6 bases). This TCR derives from a man older than 75 in good health. For the CDR3, the DNA is TGTGCCAGCAGTGAATGGGATGCCGGGGGGCAGTTCTTC. Amino acids: CASSEWDAGGQFF.